The 21 T cell receptor beta chains listed next were all sequenced from one sample in a study of cytomegalovirus exposure and HLA in healthy donors. In the PCR, 60 Vbeta and 13 Jbeta primers were used. Measured with immunoSEQ multiplex PCR; TCRdb has only the in-frame clones, and not every one. This sample carries some 130,000 clones, more than 70% of them seen once, and the ten largest clones take around 2%. Sequencing input: PBMCs. The receptors come from a man younger than 45 in good health and CMV-seronegative.

The chain recombines TRBV13 with TRBJ2-7, with 8 nucleotides matching TRBD1. Germline assignment: CDR1 PRHDT and CDR2 FYEKMQ (reference sequence). J was trimmed by 1 base and V by 3 bases; bases with no gene match: 14. CDR3 length: 18 residues. CDR3 amino acids: CASSFGQGAGLASYEQYF. The DNA for the CDR3 is TGTGCCAGCAGCTTCGGACAGGGTGCGGGGCTAGCGTCCTACGAGCAGTACTTC.

This chain uses TRBV18 with TRBJ2-7; unclear D gene. The length of the CDR3 is 12 residues. Per the germline V gene, CDR1 is KGHSH and CDR2 is LQKENI. The V gene lost 3 bases and the J gene lost 6 bases, with 9 bases spanning the gap. The CDR3 loop reads CASSPASSEQYF. CDR3 coding DNA: TGTGCCAGCTCACCCGCTAGTTCCGAGCAGTACTTC. Complete variable domain (other parts from reference TRBV18 and TRBJ2-7): NAGVMQNPRHLVRRRGQEARLRCSPMKGHSHVYWYRQLPEEGLKFMVYLQKENIIDESGMPKERFSAEFPKEGPSILRIQQVVRGDSAAYFCASSPASSEQYFGPGTRLTVT.

The J gene is TRBJ2-1, the V gene TRBV11-2; no definite D call. Germline V lookup: CDR1 SGHAT, CDR2 FQNNGV. The CDR3 totals 15 residues. V was cut by 0 bases and J by 1 base, with 7 bases left in between. The chain's CDR3 is CASSLEVVSYNEQFF. CDR3 nucleotides: TGTGCCAGCAGCTTAGAGGTAGTATCCTACAATGAGCAGTTCTTC.

The J gene is TRBJ2-5, the V gene TRBV5-1; 8 bases align to TRBD1. Germline V lookup: CDR1 SGHRS, CDR2 YFSETQ. CDR3 length equals 14 residues. Germline trimming cut 5 bases from V and 5 bases from J; bases unmatched to any gene: 8. This CDR3 is CASSFGQGRETQYF. The CDR3 DNA is TGCGCCAGCAGTTTTGGACAGGGTAGGGAGACCCAGTACTTC.

The rearrangement uses TRBV18 and TRBJ1-4; D gene ambiguous. Trimming took 4 bases from V and 1 from J, leaving 13 bases between them. This CDR3 is built from 16 residues. The germline V gene encodes CDR1 KGHSH and CDR2 LQKENI. In nucleotides, the CDR3 is TGTGCCAGCTCACAAACCGGGAGCCGAACTAATGAAAAACTGTTTTTT. Encoded protein: CASSQTGSRTNEKLFF.

This chain uses TRBV9 with TRBJ2-3; tentative D call: TRBD1 (6 bases). Deletions cut 3 bases from V and 2 bases from J, with 16 bases between. The germline CDR1 and CDR2 sequences are SGDLS and YYNGEE. The CDR3 is 16 amino acids. CDR3 sequence: CASSEQGWEPTDTQYF. The CDR3 DNA reads as TGTGCCAGCAGCGAACAGGGCTGGGAGCCCACAGATACGCAGTATTTT.

The V call is TRBV5-6, the J call TRBJ2-5; D unresolved. CDR3 length: 12 residues. The V gene lost 3 bases and the J gene lost 2 bases, with 5 bases spanning the gap. Germline CDR1 is SGHDT and CDR2 is YYEEEE. The CDR3 coding sequence is TGTGCCAGCAGCTCGGTTCAAGAGACCCAGTACTTC. Translation: CASSSVQETQYF.

The chain links TRBV5-1 to TRBJ1-2; tentative D call: TRBD1 (5 bases). Germline values: CDR1 SGHRS, CDR2 YFSETQ. The CDR3 covers 12 residues. V shed 4 bases and J shed 8 bases, with 12 bases lying between them. The CDR3 DNA sequence: TGCGCCAGCAGCCCGAGGGACTGGGGCTACACCTTC. Protein: CASSPRDWGYTF.

This clone has only one observation. The V call is TRBV27, the J call TRBJ2-1; the match to TRBD1 covers 8 bases. Germline assignment: CDR1 MNHEY and CDR2 SMNVEV (reference sequence). This CDR3 spans 12 amino acids. V dropped 9 bases and J dropped 6; count of bases not matched to a gene: 4. Here the CDR3 DNA reads TGTGCCAGTGGACAGGGTCGCAATGAGCAGTTCTTC. Its translation: CASGQGRNEQFF.

V is TRBV9 and J is TRBJ2-7; 8 nucleotides agree with TRBD1. The CDR3 spans 14 residues. The V gene end was trimmed by 7 bases and the J gene end by 5 bases; junction bases not matched to a gene: 11. Germline CDR1 is SGDLS and CDR2 is YYNGEE. CDR3 DNA: TGTGCCAGCGGAGGACAGGGATTAAGAGACGAGCAGTACTTC. Translated, it gives CASGGQGLRDEQYF.

CDR3 bases: TGTGCCAGCAGCGGGACAGCTACATCCTACGAGCAGTACTTC. Translated, it gives CASSGTATSYEQYF. The V gene is TRBV27, the J gene TRBJ2-7, with 7 bases lining up with TRBD1. The CDR3 spans 14 residues. With 6 bases clipped from V and 1 base from J, the junction kept 6 bases outside the gene matches. Germline assignment: CDR1 MNHEY and CDR2 SMNVEV (reference sequence).

This chain links TRBV5-1 with TRBJ2-3; 14 bases line up with TRBD2. The CDR3 loop spans 15 amino acids. V shed 4 bases and J 6 bases; nucleotides not matched to a gene: 4. Germline CDR1 and CDR2: SGHRS and YFSETQ. The DNA for the CDR3 is TGCGCCAGCAGCCAGGGACTAGCGGGAGTTGATACGCAGTATTTT. This gives the protein CASSQGLAGVDTQYF.

The count of this clone is one. The CDR3 coding sequence is TGTGCCAGCAGCGCCCCTGGGACTAGCGGGAGAAATGAGCAGTTCTTC. Translating gives CASSAPGTSGRNEQFF. The chain has TRBV7-9 and TRBJ2-1, with 14 bases aligning to TRBD2. With V trimmed by 5 bases and J by 7 bases, 7 bases remained unmatched. Germline lookup yields CDR1 SEHNR and CDR2 FQNEAQ (reference sequence). CDR3 size: 16 residues.

The chain carries TRBV7-8 and TRBJ1-5; D is unclear. This CDR3 region has 14 residues. Germline CDR1 is SGHVS and CDR2 is FQNEAQ. V lost 0 bases, J lost 2 bases, and 5 bases lay in between. Here the CDR3 reads CASSLAEGNQPQHF. CDR3 nucleotide sequence: TGTGCCAGCAGCTTAGCGGAGGGCAATCAGCCCCAGCATTTT.

The chain couples TRBV6-5 to TRBJ2-1; a weak D match, TRBD1 (6 bases). The V end was cut by 5 bases, the J end by 8 bases, with 13 bases between. Germline-derived CDR1 and CDR2 are MNHEY and SVGAGI. The CDR3 runs to 13 residues. The CDR3 here is CASSKSTGYEQFF. In DNA, the CDR3 is TGTGCCAGCAGTAAATCTACAGGGTATGAGCAGTTCTTC.

J is TRBJ2-7 and V is TRBV9; 8 bases match TRBD2. Trimming removed 0 bases from V and 0 bases from J; junction bases left unmatched: 2. Germline V gene data show CDR1 as SGDLS and CDR2 as YYNGEE. CDR3 length: 15 residues. The CDR3 sequence is CASSVGLASSYEQYF. CDR3 nucleotide sequence: TGTGCCAGCAGCGTAGGACTAGCGAGCTCCTACGAGCAGTACTTC.

This clone was counted once. V gene TRBV6-6 combines with J gene TRBJ1-3; D possibly corresponds to TRBD1 (6 bases). The CDR3 covers 14 residues. The germline CDR1 and CDR2 sequences are MNHNY and SVGAGI (reference sequence). V shed 7 bases and J shed 4 bases, with 14 bases lying between them. The CDR3 bases are TGTGCCAGCATCTTACAGGGTCCGGGAAACACCATATATTTT. Translating it yields CASILQGPGNTIYF.

The chain combines TRBV28 with TRBJ2-1; D is undetermined. Germline CDR1 reads MDHEN; CDR2 reads SYDVKM. V lost 2 bases and J 9 bases, leaving 5 bases between the germline ends. The CDR3 contains 11 residues. The CDR3 bases are TGTGCCAGCAGTTTAACAACTGAGCAGTTCTTC. This sequence encodes CASSLTTEQFF.

The chain couples TRBV11-3 to TRBJ2-3; the D gene is possibly TRBD2 (5 bases). Trimming removed 6 bases at V and 2 bases at J, with 9 bases between. The CDR3 totals 13 residues. Germline V lookup: CDR1 SGHNT, CDR2 YENEEA. CDR3 amino acids: CASSEGYTDTQYF. For the CDR3, the DNA is TGTGCCAGCAGTGAGGGCTACACAGATACGCAGTATTTT.

This chain links TRBV27 with TRBJ2-1; 11 bases line up with TRBD2. The J segment lost 2 bases and the V segment lost 5 bases, leaving 11 bases of the junction unmatched. CDR3 length: 18 amino acids. Germline lookup yields CDR1 MNHEY and CDR2 SMNVEV (reference sequence). The CDR3 spells CASSPWGGTSGTYNEQFF. The CDR3 nucleotides read TGTGCCAGCAGTCCCTGGGGGGGGACTAGCGGAACCTACAATGAGCAGTTCTTC.

The genes are TRBV9 and TRBJ2-2, with a possible D match to TRBD2 (5 bases). CDR1 SGDLS and CDR2 YYNGEE come from the germline V gene. This CDR3 spans 16 amino acids. Trimming removed 5 bases from V and 0 bases from J, with 14 bases in between. The CDR3 DNA sequence: TGTGCCAGCAGTCAGTGGCTAGCAGCGAACACCGGGGAGCTGTTTTTT. It translates to CASSQWLAANTGELFF.